The rows below give T cell receptor beta chains drawn from one sample of a study of vaccination and CD4 T cells after COVID-19. MiXCR was run by TCRdb on the PCR reads, yielding one entry per CDR3 protein. Of around 19,000 distinct CDR3 sequences listed, about half are singletons. Their target antigens are unknown. Sequencing was carried out using CD4+ T cells from blood, cultured in vitro. These receptors came from a human donor who had recovered from COVID-19. CDR3s include the opening cysteine and the closing phenylalanine or tryptophan. D genes are given only for firm matches. Only part of the rows carry a size: once, few, many, or a class if the clone is expanded.

v_gene,d_gene,abundance,j_gene,CDR3nt,CDR3aa
TRBV2,NA,NA,TRBJ1-1,TGTGCCAGCAGTGAGGGGTATGAGGGAGCTTTCTTT,CASSEGYEGAFF
TRBV5-4,TRBD1,NA,TRBJ1-4,TGTGCCACTAAGGGACAGATTAATGAAAAACTGTTTTTT,CATKGQINEKLFF
TRBV19,NA,NA,TRBJ2-1,TGTGCCAGTAGTATCGGAGGGATCAGCTCCTACAATGAGCAGTTCTTC,CASSIGGISSYNEQFF
TRBV5-1,NA,NA,TRBJ2-7,TGCGCCAGCAGGGGGGGGCGGAACGAGCAGTACTTC,CASRGGRNEQYF
TRBV19,NA,NA,TRBJ1-2,TGTGCCAGTAGTCGTCAACTCTATGGCTACACCTTC,CASSRQLYGYTF
TRBV19,NA,NA,TRBJ1-1,TGTGCCAGTAGTAACTTCCAGAACACTGAAGCTTTCTTT,CASSNFQNTEAFF
TRBV7-2,NA,NA,TRBJ1-1,TGTGCCAGCAGCTTAGAATGGGCGGGCACTGAAGCTTTCTTT,CASSLEWAGTEAFF
TRBV2,TRBD1,medium-sized,TRBJ2-1,TGTGCCAGCGGGGACAGGGGTAATGAGCAGTTCTTC,CASGDRGNEQFF
TRBV2,NA,few,TRBJ2-7,TGTGCCGGGCAGAGTCTAGTTTCCTACGAGCAGTACTTC,CAGQSLVSYEQYF
TRBV28,TRBD1,NA,TRBJ2-5,TGTGCCAGCAGTTTTAGCCCAGGGGGCAGGGAGACCCAGTACTTC,CASSFSPGGRETQYF
TRBV30,TRBD1,NA,TRBJ1-1,TGTGCCTGGAGTCTCGGAGGGGGCATGGGGAACACTGAAGCTTTCTTT,CAWSLGGGMGNTEAFF
TRBV24-1,TRBD1,few,TRBJ2-3,TGTGCCACCAGTGATCCCCGGACAGGGGGTTCCTCCCAGTATTTT,CATSDPRTGGSSQYF
TRBV6-1,NA,NA,TRBJ2-2,TGTGCCAGCAGCGGATCTCAGGTGGCCGGGGAGCTGTTTTTT,CASSGSQVAGELFF
TRBV7-3,NA,NA,TRBJ1-1,TGTGCCAGCAGCTTACGGGCAGGGGAAACTGAAGCTTTCTTT,CASSLRAGETEAFF
TRBV11-3,NA,NA,TRBJ2-1,TGTGCCAGCAGCCTCCGGGCCCCGGTGGAGCAGTTCTTC,CASSLRAPVEQFF
TRBV6-1,NA,few,TRBJ1-2,TGTGCCAGCAGTAACCTCGGACAGAACTATGGCTACACCTTC,CASSNLGQNYGYTF
TRBV11-2,NA,NA,TRBJ2-2,TGTGCCAGCAGCCATCGACTAGGGGTAACCGGGGAGCTGTTTTTT,CASSHRLGVTGELFF
TRBV20-1,TRBD2,medium-sized,TRBJ2-3,TGCAGTGCTAGAGGATCGACTAGCAAGGCAGATACGCAGTATTTT,CSARGSTSKADTQYF
TRBV6-1,NA,NA,TRBJ1-2,TGTGCCAGCAGCTCCCACGGTTCTCAGGTCGGGTATGGCTACACCTTC,CASSSHGSQVGYGYTF
TRBV7-9,NA,NA,TRBJ1-2,TGTGCCAGCAGCTTAGAGGCTACATCTAATGGCTACACCTTC,CASSLEATSNGYTF
TRBV20-1,NA,NA,TRBJ2-7,TGCAGTGCTAGAGGGTACTCCTACGAGCAGTACTTC,CSARGYSYEQYF
TRBV5-1,NA,NA,TRBJ1-2,TGCGCCAGCAGCTTAACAGGCGTTAGCTATGGCTACACCTTC,CASSLTGVSYGYTF
TRBV7-7,NA,NA,TRBJ2-5,TGTGCCAGCAGCTTTAGTTACCAAGAAGAGACCCAGTACTTC,CASSFSYQEETQYF
TRBV27,NA,NA,TRBJ2-3,TGTGCCAGCTCGCCGAATCGTCTCACAGATACGCAGTATTTT,CASSPNRLTDTQYF
TRBV7-9,NA,few,TRBJ2-5,TGTGCCAGCAGCTTAGGCGGGGCCGGTGGAGAGACCCAGTACTTC,CASSLGGAGGETQYF
TRBV5-4,NA,NA,TRBJ1-1,TGTGCCAGCAGCTTTACAGGCGTGAACACTGAAGCTTTCTTT,CASSFTGVNTEAFF
TRBV20-1,NA,NA,TRBJ2-1,TGCAGTGGGTCTCGTCCGGGGGCCTACAATGAGCAGTTCTTC,CSGSRPGAYNEQFF
TRBV21-1,NA,few,TRBJ1-1,TGTGCCAGGAGCTACAGGGGGCGAGTGGCGACTGAAGCTTTCTTT,CARSYRGRVATEAFF
TRBV6-1,TRBD2,few,TRBJ2-4,TGTGCCAGTTCTAACAGGGGACTAGCGGTCAAAGCCAAAAACATTCAGTACTTC,CASSNRGLAVKAKNIQYF
TRBV20-1,TRBD1,NA,TRBJ1-2,TGCAGTGCTTTTGGACAGGGACACTATGGCTACACCTTC,CSAFGQGHYGYTF